The 2 T cell receptor beta chains presented below share a single source sample, sequenced in a study of regulatory T cells in long-lasting Graves disease. Time point defined: persistent/refractory GD, antithyroid drugs over 5 years with positive TRAb. After RNA was extracted from PBMCs, the TCR library was made from it. Building the TCR beta libraries relied on iRepertoire HTBI primers, and CDR3 regions underwent Arm-PCR. From the multiplex PCR reads, TCRdb called clonotypes with MiXCR, one entry per CDR3 protein. The sample carries 390,000 or so distinct CDR3 sequences, 20% to 25% recorded once. The sequences come from peripheral blood mononuclear cells (PBMCs), collected when the disease was refractory, from a patient treated with antithyroid drugs. The source of these receptors is a woman aged 40 to 55 with Graves disease.

This clonotype was seen more than once but under ten times. The gene calls are TRBV20-1 and TRBJ2-5; D possibly corresponds to TRBD2 (7 bases). Trimming removed 4 bases from V and 1 base from J, with 16 bases in between. The CDR3 loop spans 15 amino acids. The germline V gene encodes CDR1 DFQATT and CDR2 SNEGSKA (reference sequence). CDR3 residues: CSAIIGGHPQETQYF. In DNA, the CDR3 is TGCAGTGCTATCATCGGGGGGCACCCCCAAGAGACCCAGTACTTC.

The CDR3, as DNA: TGTGCCAGCAGTTACGTCCCCCGGGACAGACCTCAAAAACTGTTTTTT. It codes for CASSYVPRDRPQKLFF. The chain joins TRBV6-5 to TRBJ1-4, with 7 bases fitting TRBD1. With V trimmed by 2 bases and J by 9 bases, 12 bases remained unmatched. CDR3 length: 16 amino acids. Germline CDR1 is MNHEY and CDR2 is SVGAGI.